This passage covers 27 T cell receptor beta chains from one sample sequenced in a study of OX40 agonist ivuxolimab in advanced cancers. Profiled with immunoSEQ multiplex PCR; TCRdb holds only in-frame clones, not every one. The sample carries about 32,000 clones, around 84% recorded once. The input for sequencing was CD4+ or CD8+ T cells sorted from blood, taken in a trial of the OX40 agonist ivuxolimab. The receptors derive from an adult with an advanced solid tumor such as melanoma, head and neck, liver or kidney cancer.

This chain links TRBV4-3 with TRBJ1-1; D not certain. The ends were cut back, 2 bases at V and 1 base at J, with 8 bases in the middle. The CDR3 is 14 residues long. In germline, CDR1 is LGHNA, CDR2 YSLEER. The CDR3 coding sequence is TGCGCCAGCAGCCAATCAGGACCGAACACTGAAGCTTTCTTT. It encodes CASSQSGPNTEAFF.

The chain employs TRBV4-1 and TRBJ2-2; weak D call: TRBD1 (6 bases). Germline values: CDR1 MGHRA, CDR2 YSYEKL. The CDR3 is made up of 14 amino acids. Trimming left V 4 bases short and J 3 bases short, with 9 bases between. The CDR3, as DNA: TGCGCCAGCAGCCGGCCAGGGGACACCGGGGAGCTGTTTTTT. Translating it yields CASSRPGDTGELFF.

The CDR3 sequence: CASSLYWGEETQYF. CDR3 DNA sequence: TGTGCCAGCAGTCTATACTGGGGGGAAGAGACCCAGTACTTC. The V call is TRBV6-5, the J call TRBJ2-5; TRBD2 might be the D (6 bases). The germline V gene has CDR1 MNHEY and CDR2 SVGAGI. Trimming pared 5 bases from V and 3 bases from J, leaving 13 bases between. The CDR3 runs 14 residues.

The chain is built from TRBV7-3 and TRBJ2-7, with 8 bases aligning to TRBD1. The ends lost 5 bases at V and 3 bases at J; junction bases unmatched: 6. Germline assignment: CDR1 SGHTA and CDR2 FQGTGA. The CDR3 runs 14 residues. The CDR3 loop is CASSVRQGRYEQYF. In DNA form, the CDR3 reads TGTGCCAGCAGCGTCCGACAGGGGCGCTACGAGCAGTACTTC.

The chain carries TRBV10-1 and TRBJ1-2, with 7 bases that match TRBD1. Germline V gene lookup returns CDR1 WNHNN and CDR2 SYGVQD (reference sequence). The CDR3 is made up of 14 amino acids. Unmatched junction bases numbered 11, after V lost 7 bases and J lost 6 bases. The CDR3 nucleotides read TGCGCCAGCACCGAGAGACAGGGAGGACATGGCTACACCTTC. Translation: CASTERQGGHGYTF.

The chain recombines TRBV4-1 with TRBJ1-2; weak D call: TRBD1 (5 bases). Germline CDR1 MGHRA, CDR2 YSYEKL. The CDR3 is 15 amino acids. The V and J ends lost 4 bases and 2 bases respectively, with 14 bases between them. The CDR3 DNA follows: TGCGCCAGCAGCCCCGGTGGGGGTGTAAACTATGGCTACACCTTC. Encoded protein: CASSPGGGVNYGYTF.

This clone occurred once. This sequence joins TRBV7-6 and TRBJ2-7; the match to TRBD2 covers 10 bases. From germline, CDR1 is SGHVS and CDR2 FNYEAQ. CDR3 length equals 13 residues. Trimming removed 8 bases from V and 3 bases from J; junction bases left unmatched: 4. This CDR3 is CASLAGEGYEQYF. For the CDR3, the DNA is TGTGCCAGCCTAGCGGGAGAAGGCTACGAGCAGTACTTC.

CDR3 sequence reads: CASSLVIAGVVIQYF. For the CDR3, the DNA is TGTGCCAGCAGTTTAGTAATCGCGGGAGTGGTGATTCAGTACTTC. V usage is TRBV27 and J usage is TRBJ2-5, with 7 bases matching TRBD2. V was pared by 2 bases and J by 11 bases, with 14 bases of the junction left unmatched. This CDR3 is 15 amino acids long. The germline V gene encodes CDR1 MNHEY and CDR2 SMNVEV (reference sequence).

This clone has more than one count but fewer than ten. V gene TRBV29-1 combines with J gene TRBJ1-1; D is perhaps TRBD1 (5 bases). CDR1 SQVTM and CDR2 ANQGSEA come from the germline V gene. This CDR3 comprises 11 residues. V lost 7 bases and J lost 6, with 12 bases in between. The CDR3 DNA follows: TGCAGCGGGGAACGGGGGTCTGAAGCTTTCTTT. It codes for CSGERGSEAFF.

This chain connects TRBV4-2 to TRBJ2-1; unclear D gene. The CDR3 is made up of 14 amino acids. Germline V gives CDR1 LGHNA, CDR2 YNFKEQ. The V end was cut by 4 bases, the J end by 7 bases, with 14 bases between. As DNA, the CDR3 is TGTGCCAGCAGCCCCTCTGGTGCGGCGAATGAGCAGTTCTTC. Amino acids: CASSPSGAANEQFF.

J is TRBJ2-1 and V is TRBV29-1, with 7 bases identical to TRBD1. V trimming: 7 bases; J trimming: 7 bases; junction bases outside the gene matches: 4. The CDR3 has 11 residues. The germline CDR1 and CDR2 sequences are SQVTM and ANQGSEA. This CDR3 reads CSAPRGNEQFF. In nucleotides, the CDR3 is TGCAGCGCCCCCAGGGGGAATGAGCAGTTCTTC.

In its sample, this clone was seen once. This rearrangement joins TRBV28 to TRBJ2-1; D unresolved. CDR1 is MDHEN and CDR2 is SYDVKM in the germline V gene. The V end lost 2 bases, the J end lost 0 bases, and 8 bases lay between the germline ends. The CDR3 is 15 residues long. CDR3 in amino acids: CASSLRPTSYNEQFF. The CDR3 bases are TGTGCCAGCAGTTTACGGCCCACCTCCTACAATGAGCAGTTCTTC.

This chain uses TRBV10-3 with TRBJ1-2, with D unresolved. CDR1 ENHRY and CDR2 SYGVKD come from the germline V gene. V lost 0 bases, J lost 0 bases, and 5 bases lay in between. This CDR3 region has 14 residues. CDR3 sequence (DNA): TGTGCCATCAGTGAGTCGCAGGCTAACTATGGCTACACCTTC. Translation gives CAISESQANYGYTF.

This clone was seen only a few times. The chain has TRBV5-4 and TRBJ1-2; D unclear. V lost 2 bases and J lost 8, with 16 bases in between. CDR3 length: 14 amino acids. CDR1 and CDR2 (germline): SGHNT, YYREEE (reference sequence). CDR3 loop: CASSFRFEVGGYTF. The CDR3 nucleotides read TGTGCCAGCAGCTTTAGATTTGAGGTGGGAGGCTACACCTTC.

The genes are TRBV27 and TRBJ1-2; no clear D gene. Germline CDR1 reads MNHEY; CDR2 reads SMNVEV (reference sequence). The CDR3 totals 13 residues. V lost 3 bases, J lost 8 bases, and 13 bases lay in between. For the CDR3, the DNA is TGTGCCAGCAGTTTTCACCGACATGGCGGCTACACCTTC. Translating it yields CASSFHRHGGYTF.

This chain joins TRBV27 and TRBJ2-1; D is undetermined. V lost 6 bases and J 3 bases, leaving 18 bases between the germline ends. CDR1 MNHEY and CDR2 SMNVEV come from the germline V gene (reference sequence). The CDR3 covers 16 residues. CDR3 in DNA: TGTGCCAGCAGCACCTCGGGCTCCGGTAGCTACAATGAGCAGTTCTTC. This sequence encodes CASSTSGSGSYNEQFF.

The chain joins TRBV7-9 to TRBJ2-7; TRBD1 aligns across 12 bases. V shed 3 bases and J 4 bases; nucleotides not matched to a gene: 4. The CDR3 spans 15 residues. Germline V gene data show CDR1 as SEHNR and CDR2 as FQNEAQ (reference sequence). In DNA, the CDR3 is TGTGCCAGCAGCTTCCCGGGACAGGGGGCATACGAGCAGTACTTC. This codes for CASSFPGQGAYEQYF.

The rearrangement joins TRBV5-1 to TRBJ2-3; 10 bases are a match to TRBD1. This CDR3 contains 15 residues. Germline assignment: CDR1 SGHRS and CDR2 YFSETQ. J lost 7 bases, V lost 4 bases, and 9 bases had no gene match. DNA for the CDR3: TGCGCCAGCAGCCCTGGACAGGGGGTGAGATATACGCAGTATTTT. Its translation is CASSPGQGVRYTQYF.

The CDR3 is CASSQEGGTGTEAYEQYF. The DNA of the CDR3 is TGCGCCAGCAGCCAAGAAGGGGGAACCGGGACGGAAGCCTACGAGCAGTACTTC. The chain combines TRBV4-1 with TRBJ2-7, with D possibly TRBD1 on 6 matching bases. The CDR3 extends over 18 amino acids. The V gene lost 0 bases and the J gene lost 2 bases, with 20 bases spanning the gap. The germline V gene encodes CDR1 MGHRA and CDR2 YSYEKL.

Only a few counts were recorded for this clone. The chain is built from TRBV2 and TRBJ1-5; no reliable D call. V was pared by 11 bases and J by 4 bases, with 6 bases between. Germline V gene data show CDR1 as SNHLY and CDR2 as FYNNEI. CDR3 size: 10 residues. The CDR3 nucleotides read TGTGCCGCAGAGAATCAGCCCCAGCATTTT. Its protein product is CAAENQPQHF.

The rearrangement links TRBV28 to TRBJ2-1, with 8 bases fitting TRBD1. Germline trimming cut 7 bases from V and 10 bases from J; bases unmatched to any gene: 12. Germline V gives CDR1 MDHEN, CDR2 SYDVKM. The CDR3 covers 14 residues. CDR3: CASTWTGTLMEQFF. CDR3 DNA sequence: TGTGCCAGCACATGGACAGGGACCCTTATGGAGCAGTTCTTC.

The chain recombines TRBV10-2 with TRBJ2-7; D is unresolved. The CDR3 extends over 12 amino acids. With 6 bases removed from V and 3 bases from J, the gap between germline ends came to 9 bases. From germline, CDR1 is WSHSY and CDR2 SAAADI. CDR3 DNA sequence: TGCGCCAGCAGCGCTGGGTACTACGAGCAGTACTTC. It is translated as CASSAGYYEQYF.

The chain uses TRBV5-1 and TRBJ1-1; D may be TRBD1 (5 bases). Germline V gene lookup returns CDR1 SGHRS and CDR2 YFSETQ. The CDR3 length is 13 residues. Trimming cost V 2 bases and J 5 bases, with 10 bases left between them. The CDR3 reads CASSFQGRTEAFF. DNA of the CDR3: TGCGCCAGCAGCTTCCAGGGTAGGACTGAAGCTTTCTTT.

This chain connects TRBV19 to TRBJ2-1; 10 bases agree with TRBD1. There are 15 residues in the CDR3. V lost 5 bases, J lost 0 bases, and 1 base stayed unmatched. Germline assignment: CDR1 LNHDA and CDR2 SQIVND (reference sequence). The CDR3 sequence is CASSDRGLSYNEQFF. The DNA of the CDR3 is TGTGCCAGTAGTGACAGGGGGCTCTCCTACAATGAGCAGTTCTTC.

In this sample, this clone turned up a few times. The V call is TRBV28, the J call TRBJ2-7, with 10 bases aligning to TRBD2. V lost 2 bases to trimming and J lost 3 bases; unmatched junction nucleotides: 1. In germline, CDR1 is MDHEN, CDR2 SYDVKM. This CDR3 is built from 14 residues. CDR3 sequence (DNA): TGTGCCAGCAGTTTAGGACTAGCGGTCTACGAGCAGTACTTC. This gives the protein CASSLGLAVYEQYF.

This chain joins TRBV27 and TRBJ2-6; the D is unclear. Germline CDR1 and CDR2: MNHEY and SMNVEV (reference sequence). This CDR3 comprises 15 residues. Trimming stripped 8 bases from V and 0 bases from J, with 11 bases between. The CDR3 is CASSLGTSGANVLTF. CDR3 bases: TGTGCCAGCTCCCTGGGTACCTCTGGGGCCAACGTCCTGACTTTC.

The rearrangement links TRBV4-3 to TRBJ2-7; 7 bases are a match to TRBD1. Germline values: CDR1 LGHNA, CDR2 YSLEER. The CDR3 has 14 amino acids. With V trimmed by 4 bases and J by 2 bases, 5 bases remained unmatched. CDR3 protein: CASSPGQPPYEQYF. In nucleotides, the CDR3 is TGCGCCAGCAGCCCGGGACAGCCCCCCTACGAGCAGTACTTC.